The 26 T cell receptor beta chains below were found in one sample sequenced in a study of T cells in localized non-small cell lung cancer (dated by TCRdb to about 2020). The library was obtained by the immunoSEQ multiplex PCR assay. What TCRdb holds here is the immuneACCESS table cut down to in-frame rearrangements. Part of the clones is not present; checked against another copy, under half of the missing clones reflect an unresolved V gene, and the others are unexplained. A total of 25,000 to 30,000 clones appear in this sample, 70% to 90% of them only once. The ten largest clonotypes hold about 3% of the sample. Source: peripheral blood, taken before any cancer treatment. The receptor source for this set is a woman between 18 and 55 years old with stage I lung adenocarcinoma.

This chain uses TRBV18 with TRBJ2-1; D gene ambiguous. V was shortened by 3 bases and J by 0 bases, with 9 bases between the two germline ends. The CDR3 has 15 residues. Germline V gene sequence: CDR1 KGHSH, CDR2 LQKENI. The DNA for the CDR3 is TGTGCCAGCTCACCCGCGTATTACTCCTACAATGAGCAGTTCTTC. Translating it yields CASSPAYYSYNEQFF.

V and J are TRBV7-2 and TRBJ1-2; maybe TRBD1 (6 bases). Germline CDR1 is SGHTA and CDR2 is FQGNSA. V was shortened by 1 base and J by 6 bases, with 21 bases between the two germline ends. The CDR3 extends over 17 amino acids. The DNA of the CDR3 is TGTGCCAGCAGCTTAGGAGGGGGAGGCAGTACCACTAATGGCTACACCTTC. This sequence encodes CASSLGGGGSTTNGYTF.

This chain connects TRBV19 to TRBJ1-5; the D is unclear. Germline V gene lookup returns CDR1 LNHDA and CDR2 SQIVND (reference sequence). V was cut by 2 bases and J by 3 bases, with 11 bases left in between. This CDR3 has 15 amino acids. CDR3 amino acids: CASSISGMSNQPQHF. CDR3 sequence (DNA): TGTGCCAGTAGTATATCGGGTATGTCCAATCAGCCCCAGCATTTT. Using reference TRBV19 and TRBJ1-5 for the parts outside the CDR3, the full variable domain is DGGITQSPKYLFRKEGQNVTLSCEQNLNHDAMYWYRQDPGQGLRLIYYSQIVNDFQKGDIAEGYSVSREKKESFPLTVTSAQKNPTAFYLCASSISGMSNQPQHFGDGTRLSIL.

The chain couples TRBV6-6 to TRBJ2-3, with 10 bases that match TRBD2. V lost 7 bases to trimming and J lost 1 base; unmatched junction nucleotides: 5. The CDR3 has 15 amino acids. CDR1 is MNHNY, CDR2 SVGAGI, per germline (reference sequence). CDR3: CASTSGLAGTDTQYF. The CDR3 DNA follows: TGTGCCAGCACCTCCGGACTAGCGGGCACAGATACGCAGTATTTT.

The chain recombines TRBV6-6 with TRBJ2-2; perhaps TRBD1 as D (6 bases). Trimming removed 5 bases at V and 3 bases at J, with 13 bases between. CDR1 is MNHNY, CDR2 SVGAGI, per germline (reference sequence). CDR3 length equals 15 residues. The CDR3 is CASSQQGGDTGELFF. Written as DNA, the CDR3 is TGTGCCAGCAGTCAACAGGGTGGGGACACCGGGGAGCTGTTTTTT.

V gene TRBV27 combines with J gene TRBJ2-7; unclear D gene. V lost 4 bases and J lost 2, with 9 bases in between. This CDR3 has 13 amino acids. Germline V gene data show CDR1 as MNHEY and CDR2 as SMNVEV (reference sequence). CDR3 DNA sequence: TGTGCCAGCAGTTCTAACAGAGCCTACGAGCAGTACTTC. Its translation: CASSSNRAYEQYF.

The CDR3 reads CAWTRHSGNTIYF. The CDR3 DNA reads as TGTGCCTGGACCCGACACTCTGGAAACACCATATATTTT. V and J are TRBV30 and TRBJ1-3, with D unresolved. The V end lost 4 bases, the J end lost 0 bases, and 7 bases lay between the germline ends. This CDR3 region has 13 residues. The V gene's germline CDR1 is GTSNPN and CDR2 SVGIG (reference sequence). Using reference TRBV30 and TRBJ1-3 for the parts outside the CDR3, the full variable domain is SQTIHQWPATLVQPVGSPLSLECTVEGTSNPNLYWYRQAAGRGLQLLFYSVGIGQISSEVPQNLSASRPQDRQFILSSKKLLLSDSGFYLCAWTRHSGNTIYFGEGSWLTVV.

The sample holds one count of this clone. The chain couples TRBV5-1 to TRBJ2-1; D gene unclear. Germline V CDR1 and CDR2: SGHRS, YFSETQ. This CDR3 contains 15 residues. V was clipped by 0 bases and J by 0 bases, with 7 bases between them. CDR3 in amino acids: CASSLGLSSYNEQFF. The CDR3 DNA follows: TGCGCCAGCAGCTTGGGACTCAGCTCCTACAATGAGCAGTTCTTC.

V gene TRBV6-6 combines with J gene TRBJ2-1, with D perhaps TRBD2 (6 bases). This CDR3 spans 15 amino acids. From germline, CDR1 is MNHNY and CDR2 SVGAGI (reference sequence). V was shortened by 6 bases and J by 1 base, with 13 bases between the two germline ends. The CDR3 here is CASRKLAWSYNEQFF. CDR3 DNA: TGTGCCAGCAGAAAACTAGCATGGTCCTACAATGAGCAGTTCTTC.

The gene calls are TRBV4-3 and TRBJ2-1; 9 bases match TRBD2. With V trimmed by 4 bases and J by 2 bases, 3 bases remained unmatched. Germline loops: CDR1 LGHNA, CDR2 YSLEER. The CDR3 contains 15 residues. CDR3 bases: TGCGCCAGCAGCCGACTAGCGGAAGCCTACAATGAGCAGTTCTTC. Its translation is CASSRLAEAYNEQFF.

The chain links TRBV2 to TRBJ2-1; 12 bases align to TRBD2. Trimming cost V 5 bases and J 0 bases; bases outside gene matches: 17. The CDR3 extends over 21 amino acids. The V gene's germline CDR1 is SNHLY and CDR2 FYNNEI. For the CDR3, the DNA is TGTGCCAGCAGTTCCGAGGCTATCGGACTAGCGGGAAGGAGCTCCTACAATGAGCAGTTCTTC. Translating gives CASSSEAIGLAGRSSYNEQFF. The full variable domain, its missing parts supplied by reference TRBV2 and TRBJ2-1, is EPEVTQTPSHQVTQMGQEVILRCVPISNHLYFYWYRQILGQKVEFLVSFYNNEISEKSEIFDDQFSVERPDGSNFTLKIRSTKLEDSAMYFCASSSEAIGLAGRSSYNEQFFGPGTRLTVL.

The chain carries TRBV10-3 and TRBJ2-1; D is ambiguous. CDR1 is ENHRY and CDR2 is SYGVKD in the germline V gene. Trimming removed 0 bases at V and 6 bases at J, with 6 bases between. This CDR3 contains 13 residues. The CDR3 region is CAISESMGNEQFF. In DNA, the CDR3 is TGTGCCATCAGTGAGTCGATGGGCAATGAGCAGTTCTTC.

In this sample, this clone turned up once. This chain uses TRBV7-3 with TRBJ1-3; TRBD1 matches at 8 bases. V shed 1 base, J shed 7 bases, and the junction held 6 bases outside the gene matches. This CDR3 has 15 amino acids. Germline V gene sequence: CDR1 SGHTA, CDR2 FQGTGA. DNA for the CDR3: TGTGCCAGCAGCTTAAATGGACAGGGAAGCAACACCATATATTTT. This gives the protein CASSLNGQGSNTIYF.

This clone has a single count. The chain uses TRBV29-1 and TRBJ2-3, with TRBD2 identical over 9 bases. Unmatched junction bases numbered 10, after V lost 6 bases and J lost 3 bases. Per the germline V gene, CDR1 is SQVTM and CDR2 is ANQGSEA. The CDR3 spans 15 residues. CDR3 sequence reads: CSVEGLAEGTDTQYF. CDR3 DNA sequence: TGCAGCGTGGAGGGACTAGCTGAAGGGACAGATACGCAGTATTTT.

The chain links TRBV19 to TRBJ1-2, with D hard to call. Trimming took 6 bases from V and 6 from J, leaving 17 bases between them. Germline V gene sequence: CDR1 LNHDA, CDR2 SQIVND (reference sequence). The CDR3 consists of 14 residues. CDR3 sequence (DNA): TGTGCCAGTAGGGTTGGAGGCAACCGGGATGGCTACACCTTC. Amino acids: CASRVGGNRDGYTF.

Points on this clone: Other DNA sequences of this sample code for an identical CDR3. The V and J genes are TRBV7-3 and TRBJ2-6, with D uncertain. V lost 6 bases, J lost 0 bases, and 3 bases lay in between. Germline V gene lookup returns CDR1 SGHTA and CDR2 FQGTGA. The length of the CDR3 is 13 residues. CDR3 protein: CASRDSGANVLTF. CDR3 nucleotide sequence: TGTGCCAGCAGGGACTCTGGGGCCAACGTCCTGACTTTC.

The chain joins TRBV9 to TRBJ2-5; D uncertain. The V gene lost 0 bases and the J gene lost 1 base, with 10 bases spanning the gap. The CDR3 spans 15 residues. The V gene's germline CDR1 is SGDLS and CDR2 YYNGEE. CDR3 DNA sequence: TGTGCCAGCAGCGTAGACGGACGGTTCCAAGAGACCCAGTACTTC. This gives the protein CASSVDGRFQETQYF.

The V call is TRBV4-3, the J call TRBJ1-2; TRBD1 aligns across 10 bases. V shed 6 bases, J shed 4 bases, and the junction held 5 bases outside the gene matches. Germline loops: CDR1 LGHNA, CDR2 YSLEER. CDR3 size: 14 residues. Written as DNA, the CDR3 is TGCGCCAGCAGTCCGGGACAGGGGACCTATGGCTACACCTTC. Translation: CASSPGQGTYGYTF.

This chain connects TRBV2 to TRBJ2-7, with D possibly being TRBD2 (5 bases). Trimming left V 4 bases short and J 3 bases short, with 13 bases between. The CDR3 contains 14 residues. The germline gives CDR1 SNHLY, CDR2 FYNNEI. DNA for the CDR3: TGTGCCAGCAGTGGACTAAAGAGTTTCTACGAGCAGTACTTC. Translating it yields CASSGLKSFYEQYF.

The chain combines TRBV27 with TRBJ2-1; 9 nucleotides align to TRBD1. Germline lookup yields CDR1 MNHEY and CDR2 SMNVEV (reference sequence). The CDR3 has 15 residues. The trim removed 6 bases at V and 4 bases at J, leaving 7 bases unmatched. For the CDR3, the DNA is TGTGCCAGCAGCATCACCGGGACAGGGTACAATGAGCAGTTCTTC. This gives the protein CASSITGTGYNEQFF.

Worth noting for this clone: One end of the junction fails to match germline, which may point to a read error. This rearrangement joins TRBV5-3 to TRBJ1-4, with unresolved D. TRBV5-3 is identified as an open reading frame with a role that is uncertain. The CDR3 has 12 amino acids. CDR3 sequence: CARSFSKEKLFF. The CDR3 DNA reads TGTGCCAGAAGCTTTTCTAAGGAAAAACTGTTTTTT.

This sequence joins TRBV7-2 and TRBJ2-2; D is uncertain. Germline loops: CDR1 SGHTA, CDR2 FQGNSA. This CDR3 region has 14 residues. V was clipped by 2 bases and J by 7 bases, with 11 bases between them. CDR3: CASSLLAVGGELFF. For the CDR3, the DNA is TGTGCCAGCAGCTTATTGGCAGTAGGCGGGGAGCTGTTTTTT.

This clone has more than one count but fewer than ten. CDR3 residues: CAISESTTGGPMHSGNTIYF. The CDR3 DNA is TGTGCCATCAGTGAGTCCACGACAGGAGGACCAATGCACTCTGGAAACACCATATATTTT. The chain combines TRBV10-3 with TRBJ1-3, with a possible D match to TRBD1 (6 bases). Looked up from germline, CDR1 is ENHRY and CDR2 is SYGVKD. CDR3 size: 20 residues. The V end was cut by 0 bases, the J end by 0 bases, with 21 bases between.

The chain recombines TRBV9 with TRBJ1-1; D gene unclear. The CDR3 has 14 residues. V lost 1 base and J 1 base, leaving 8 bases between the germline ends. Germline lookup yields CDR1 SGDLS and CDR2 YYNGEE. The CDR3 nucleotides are TGTGCCAGCAGCGTAAACGCACAGAACACTGAAGCTTTCTTT. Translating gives CASSVNAQNTEAFF.

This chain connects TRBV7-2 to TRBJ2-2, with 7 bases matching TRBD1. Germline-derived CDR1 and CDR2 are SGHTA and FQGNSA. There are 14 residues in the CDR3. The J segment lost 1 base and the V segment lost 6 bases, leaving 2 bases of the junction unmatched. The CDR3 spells CASRQGWNTGELFF. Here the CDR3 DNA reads TGTGCCAGCAGACAGGGGTGGAACACCGGGGAGCTGTTTTTT.

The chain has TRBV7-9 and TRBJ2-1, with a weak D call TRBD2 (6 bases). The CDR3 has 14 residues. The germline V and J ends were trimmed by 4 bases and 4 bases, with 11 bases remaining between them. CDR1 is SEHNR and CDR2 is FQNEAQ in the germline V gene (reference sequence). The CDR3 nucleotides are TGTGCCAGCAGCTCCGGACTATTTTACAATGAGCAGTTCTTC. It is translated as CASSSGLFYNEQFF.